The rows below give T cell receptor beta chains drawn from one sample of a study of shared clonotypes between healthy human individuals. Assay: immunoSEQ multiplex PCR; the TCRdb copy retains only in-frame clones and omits some. The sample consists of about a million clones, 60% to 80% of them appearing once. The sequencing input was memory CD4+ T cells from PBMCs. These receptors came from a man aged 18 to 30 in good health. Some clones in this sample may be carry-over from other donors' samples. Both conserved end residues are trimmed from each CDR3.

>TRBJ1-1|12|TRBV5-5
ASSLREYGAEAF
>TRBJ1-1|11|TRBV28
ASKTGAANEAF
>TRBJ1-2|14|TRBV6-6
ASSPRSGNPLAGYT
>TRBJ2-7|12|TRBV5-1
ASSKGQGFYEQY
>TRBJ2-1|12|TRBV6-1
ASLSSGIYNEQF
>TRBJ2-7|13|TRBV19
ASSPLSGGSYEQY
>TRBJ2-2|17|TRBV14
ASSLLGASGSLTPGELF
>TRBJ1-3|15|TRBV18
ASSPLLYPFSGDTIY
>TRBJ1-3|16|TRBV2
ASSERWTALNSGNTIY
>TRBJ2-3|11|TRBV9
ASSYSRADTQY
>TRBJ2-7|15|TRBV14
ASSQREVRRGSDEQY
>TRBJ1-2|13|TRBV11-2
ASSFPGGASNGYT
>TRBJ2-7|14|TRBV5-4
ASSEKTSGRAYEQY
>TRBJ1-2|13|TRBV28
ASSFVGGRWYGYT
>TRBJ2-7|13|TRBV7-9
ASSLGRTGGGEQY
>TRBJ2-6|11|TRBV14
ATSNSGANVLT
>TRBJ1-2|13|TRBV4-2
ASSPTGGANYGYT
>TRBJ1-3|10|TRBV27
ASSSPGNTIY
>TRBJ2-3|13|TRBV11-1
ASSANRDRHPAQY
>TRBJ2-5|11|TRBV6-1
ASSELLGWTQY
>TRBJ1-5|11|TRBV7-3
ASSADSHQPQH
>TRBJ1-5|12|TRBV28
ASSLWREEQPQH
>TRBJ2-3|14|TRBV6-1
ASSAGRLSGTDTQY
>TRBJ1-2|12|TRBV5-8
ASSLANRAGGYT
>TRBJ2-7|14|TRBV6-5
ASSSPRAGVPYEQY
>TRBJ2-4|14|TRBV14
ASSQYGRALQNIQY
>TRBJ1-3|16|TRBV7-9
ASSRYRDRANSGNTIY
>TRBJ2-3|13|TRBV10-3
AISEERTSTDTQY